This TCR beta chain derives from a study of blood T cell repertoires in COVID-19. Germline CDR1 is LGHDT and CDR2 is YNNKEL (reference sequence). CDR3 size: 17 residues. V trimming: 6 bases; J trimming: 0 bases; junction bases outside the gene matches: 5. The authors' processing: From reference gene primer amplification, estimates of nucleated cell counts were derived. Clones were sequenced by immunoSEQ multiplex PCR, and TCRdb holds only the in-frame ones, with some missing. V, J and clone size are taken as reported in that table, and D and trimming were inferred from the DNA itself. The data show around 180,000 clones, with roughly nine tenths seen just once and approximately 2.5% held by the top ten. Self-reported history from a screening survey and questionnaire set each donor's cohort.

Material: PBMCs or T cells enriched from blood (not recorded which). This sequence joins TRBV3-1 (or the pseudogene TRBV3-2) and TRBJ2-2; 12 bases map to TRBD2. This TCR derives from a woman in her thirties or forties with acute COVID-19. This chain's CDR3 is CASSIGTSGPNTGELFF. The DNA of the CDR3 is TGTGCCAGCAGTATTGGGACTAGCGGGCCGAACACCGGGGAGCTGTTTTTT.